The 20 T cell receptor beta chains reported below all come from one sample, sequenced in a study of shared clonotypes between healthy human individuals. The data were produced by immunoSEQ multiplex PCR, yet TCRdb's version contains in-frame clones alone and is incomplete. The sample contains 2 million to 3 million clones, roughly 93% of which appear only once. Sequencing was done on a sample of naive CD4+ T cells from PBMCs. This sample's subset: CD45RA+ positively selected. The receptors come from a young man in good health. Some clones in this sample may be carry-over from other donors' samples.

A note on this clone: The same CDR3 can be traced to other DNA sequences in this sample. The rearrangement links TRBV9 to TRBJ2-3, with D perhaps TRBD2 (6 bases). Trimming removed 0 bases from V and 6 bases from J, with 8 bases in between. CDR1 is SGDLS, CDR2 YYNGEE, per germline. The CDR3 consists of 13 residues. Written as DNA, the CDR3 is TGTGCCAGCAGCGTAGGGACTACTGATACGCAGTATTTT. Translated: CASSVGTTDTQYF.

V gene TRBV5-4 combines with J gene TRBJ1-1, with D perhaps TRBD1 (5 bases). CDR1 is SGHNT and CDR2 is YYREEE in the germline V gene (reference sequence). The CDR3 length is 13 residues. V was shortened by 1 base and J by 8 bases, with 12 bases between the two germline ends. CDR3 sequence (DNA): TGTGCCAGCAGCTTGAGGGGTTGGGGAGAAGCTTTCTTT. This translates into CASSLRGWGEAFF.

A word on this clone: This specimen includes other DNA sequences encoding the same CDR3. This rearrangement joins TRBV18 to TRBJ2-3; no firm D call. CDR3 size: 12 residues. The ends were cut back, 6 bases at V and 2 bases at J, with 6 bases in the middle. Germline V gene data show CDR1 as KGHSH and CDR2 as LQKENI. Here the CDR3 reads CASSETTDTQYF. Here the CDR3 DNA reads TGTGCCAGCTCTGAGACCACAGATACGCAGTATTTT. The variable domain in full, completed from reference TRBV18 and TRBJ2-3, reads NAGVMQNPRHLVRRRGQEARLRCSPMKGHSHVYWYRQLPEEGLKFMVYLQKENIIDESGMPKERFSAEFPKEGPSILRIQQVVRGDSAAYFCASSETTDTQYFGPGTRLTVL.

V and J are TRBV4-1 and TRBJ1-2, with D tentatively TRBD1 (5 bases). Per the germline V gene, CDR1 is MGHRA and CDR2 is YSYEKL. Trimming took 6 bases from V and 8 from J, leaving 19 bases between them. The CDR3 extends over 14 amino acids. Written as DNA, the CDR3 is TGCGCCAGCAGGCGGCAGGGAGGATTGGGGGGCTACACCTTC. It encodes CASRRQGGLGGYTF.

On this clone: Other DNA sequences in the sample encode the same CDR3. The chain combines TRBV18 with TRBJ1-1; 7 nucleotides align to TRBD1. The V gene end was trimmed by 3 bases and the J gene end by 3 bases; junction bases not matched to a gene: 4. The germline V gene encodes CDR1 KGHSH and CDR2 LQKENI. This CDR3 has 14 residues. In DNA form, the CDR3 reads TGTGCCAGCTCACCGGCAGGGGGGGACACTGAAGCTTTCTTT. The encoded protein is CASSPAGGDTEAFF.

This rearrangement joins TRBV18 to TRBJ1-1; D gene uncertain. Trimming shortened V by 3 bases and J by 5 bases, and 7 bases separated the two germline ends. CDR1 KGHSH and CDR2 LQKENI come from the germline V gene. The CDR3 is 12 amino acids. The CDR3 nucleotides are TGTGCCAGCTCACCGCCCCGGACTGAAGCTTTCTTT. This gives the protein CASSPPRTEAFF.

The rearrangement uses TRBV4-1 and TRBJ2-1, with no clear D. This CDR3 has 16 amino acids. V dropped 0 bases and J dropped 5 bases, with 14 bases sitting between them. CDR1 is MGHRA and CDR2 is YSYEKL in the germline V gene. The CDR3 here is CASSQDGTNLDNEQFF. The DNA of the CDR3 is TGCGCCAGCAGCCAAGACGGAACCAATCTTGACAATGAGCAGTTCTTC.

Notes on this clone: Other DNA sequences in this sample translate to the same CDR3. The CDR3 loop is CASSLSVLNTEAFF. The CDR3 coding sequence is TGCGCCAGCAGCTTATCCGTGCTGAACACTGAAGCTTTCTTT. The gene calls are TRBV5-1 and TRBJ1-1; no clear D gene. Per the germline V gene, CDR1 is SGHRS and CDR2 is YFSETQ. Trimming pared 2 bases from V and 0 bases from J, leaving 8 bases between. The CDR3 consists of 14 residues.

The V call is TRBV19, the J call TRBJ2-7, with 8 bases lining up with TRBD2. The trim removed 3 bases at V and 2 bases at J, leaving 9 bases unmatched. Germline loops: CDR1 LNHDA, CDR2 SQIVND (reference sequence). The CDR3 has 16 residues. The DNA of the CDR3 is TGTGCCAGTAGTATCGTACTAGCGGTGGGGCCCTACGAGCAGTACTTC. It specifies CASSIVLAVGPYEQYF.

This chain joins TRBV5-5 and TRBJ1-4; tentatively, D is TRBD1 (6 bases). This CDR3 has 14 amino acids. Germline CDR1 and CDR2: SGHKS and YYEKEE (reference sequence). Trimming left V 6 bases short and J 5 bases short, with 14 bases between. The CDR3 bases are TGTGCCAGCACCTGGACAGCTTTGAATGAAAAACTGTTTTTT. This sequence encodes CASTWTALNEKLFF.

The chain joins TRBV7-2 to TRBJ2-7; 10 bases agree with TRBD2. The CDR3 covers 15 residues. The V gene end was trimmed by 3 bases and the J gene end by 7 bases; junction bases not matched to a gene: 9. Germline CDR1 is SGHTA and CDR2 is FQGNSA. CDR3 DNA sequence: TGTGCCAGCAGCTTTAGGACTAGCGGTTCCGGAGAGCAGTACTTC. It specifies CASSFRTSGSGEQYF.

The CDR3 spells CASSLEGKAGELFF. In nucleotides, the CDR3 is TGTGCCAGCAGCTTAGAGGGTAAGGCCGGGGAGCTGTTTTTT. This chain uses TRBV7-9 with TRBJ2-2; D not certain. The V end lost 1 base, the J end lost 6 bases, and 9 bases lay between the germline ends. The CDR3 has 14 residues. Per the germline V gene, CDR1 is SEHNR and CDR2 is FQNEAQ (reference sequence).

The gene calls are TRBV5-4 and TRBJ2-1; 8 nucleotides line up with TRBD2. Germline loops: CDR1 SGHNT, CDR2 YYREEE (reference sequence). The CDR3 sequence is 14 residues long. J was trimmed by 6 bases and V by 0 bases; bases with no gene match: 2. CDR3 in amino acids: CASSLAGGGNEQFF. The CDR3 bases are TGTGCCAGCAGCTTGGCCGGGGGGGGCAATGAGCAGTTCTTC.

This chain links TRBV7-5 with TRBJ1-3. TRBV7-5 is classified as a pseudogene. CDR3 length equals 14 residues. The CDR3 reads CARSQIVGRNTIYF. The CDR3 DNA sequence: TGTGCCAGAAGCCAGATTGTTGGACGAAACACCATATATTTT.

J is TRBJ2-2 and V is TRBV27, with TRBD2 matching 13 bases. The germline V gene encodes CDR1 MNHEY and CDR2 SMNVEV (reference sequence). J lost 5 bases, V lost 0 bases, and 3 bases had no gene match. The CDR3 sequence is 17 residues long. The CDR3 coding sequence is TGTGCCAGCAGTTTATCGAGACTAGCGGGAGGAACCGGGGAGCTGTTTTTT. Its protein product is CASSLSRLAGGTGELFF.

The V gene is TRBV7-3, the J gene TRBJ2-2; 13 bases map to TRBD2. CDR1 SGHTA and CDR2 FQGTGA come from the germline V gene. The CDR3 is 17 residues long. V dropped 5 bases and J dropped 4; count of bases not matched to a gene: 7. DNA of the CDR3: TGTGCCAGCAGCCTCATGAGGACTAGCGGGAGCACCGGGGAGCTGTTTTTT. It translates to CASSLMRTSGSTGELFF.

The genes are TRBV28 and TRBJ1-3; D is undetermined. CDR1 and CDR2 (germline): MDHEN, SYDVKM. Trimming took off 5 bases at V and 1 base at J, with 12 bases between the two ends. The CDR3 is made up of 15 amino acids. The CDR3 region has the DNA TGTGCCAGCAGTACCCCAAGAGAGTCTGGAAACACCATATATTTT. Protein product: CASSTPRESGNTIYF.

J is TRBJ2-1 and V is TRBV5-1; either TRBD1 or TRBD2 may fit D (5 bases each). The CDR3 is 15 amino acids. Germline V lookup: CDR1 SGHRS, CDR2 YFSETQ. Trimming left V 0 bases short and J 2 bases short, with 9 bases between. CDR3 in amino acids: CASSLDQGPYNEQFF. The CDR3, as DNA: TGCGCCAGCAGCTTGGACCAGGGACCCTACAATGAGCAGTTCTTC.

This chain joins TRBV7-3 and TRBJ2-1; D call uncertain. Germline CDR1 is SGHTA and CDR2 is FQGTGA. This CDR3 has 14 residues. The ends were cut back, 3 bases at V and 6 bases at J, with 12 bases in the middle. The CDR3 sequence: CASSFVNRVNEQFF. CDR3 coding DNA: TGTGCCAGCAGCTTCGTTAATAGGGTCAATGAGCAGTTCTTC.

The CDR3 protein is CASSEPGGYPMNTEAFF. CDR3 in DNA: TGTGCCAGCAGTGAACCGGGGGGTTATCCTATGAACACTGAAGCTTTCTTT. V gene TRBV6-1 combines with J gene TRBJ1-1; D may be TRBD1 (5 bases). The germline V gene has CDR1 MNHNS and CDR2 SASEGT. This CDR3 comprises 17 residues. Between the trimmed V and J ends, which lost 2 bases and 0 bases, there was a span of 16 bases.